The 30 T cell receptor beta chains listed next were all sequenced from one sample in a study of shared clonotypes between healthy human individuals. The assay was immunoSEQ multiplex PCR, and TCRdb's table has in-frame clones only and misses some. Here the sample spans around 2,000,000 clones, roughly 95% being singletons. The sequenced sample was naive CD4+ T cells sorted from blood. Noted subset: CD45RA+ positively selected. These receptors originate from a man in his late teens or twenties in good health.

Here the CDR3 reads CASSLSVYRDSPLHF. The CDR3 bases are TGTGCCAGCAGCTTATCTGTCTACCGGGATTCACCCCTCCACTTT. This chain connects TRBV7-2 to TRBJ1-6, with D uncertain. Germline V gives CDR1 SGHTA, CDR2 FQGNSA. V was clipped by 2 bases and J by 8 bases, with 13 bases between them. This CDR3 comprises 15 residues.

This CDR3 reads CASSIRGSPLHF. CDR3 in DNA: TGTGCCAGCAGTATCAGGGGCTCACCCCTCCACTTT. The chain carries TRBV6-1 and TRBJ1-6; TRBD1 might be the D (6 bases). V was clipped by 5 bases and J by 10 bases, with 9 bases between them. The CDR3 loop spans 12 amino acids. CDR1 is MNHNS, CDR2 SASEGT, per germline.

This sequence joins TRBV18 and TRBJ1-2; maybe TRBD1 (6 bases). The V end was cut by 0 bases, the J end by 0 bases, with 17 bases between. Germline CDR1 KGHSH, CDR2 LQKENI. The CDR3 extends over 18 amino acids. The CDR3: CASSPPFGGATSNYGYTF. The CDR3 region has the DNA TGTGCCAGCTCACCACCTTTCGGGGGGGCGACCTCTAACTATGGCTACACCTTC.

The rearrangement links TRBV5-1 to TRBJ2-5, with 16 bases that match TRBD2. CDR3 length: 17 amino acids. V lost 4 bases, J lost 1 base, and 4 bases stayed unmatched. CDR1 and CDR2 (germline): SGHRS, YFSETQ. The CDR3 region is CASSLGTSGRAQETQYF. CDR3 sequence (DNA): TGCGCCAGCAGCCTAGGGACTAGCGGGAGGGCCCAAGAGACCCAGTACTTC.

The V and J genes are TRBV10-3 and TRBJ2-5; D is undetermined. V was pared by 0 bases and J by 2 bases, with 10 bases between. Germline lookup yields CDR1 ENHRY and CDR2 SYGVKD. This CDR3 has 15 residues. In nucleotides, the CDR3 is TGTGCCATCAGTGAGTCTAGCCAGCTACAAGAGACCCAGTACTTC. Translation gives CAISESSQLQETQYF.

V gene TRBV30 combines with J gene TRBJ1-4; weak D call: TRBD1 (5 bases). CDR1 and CDR2 (germline): GTSNPN, SVGIG (reference sequence). CDR3 size: 14 residues. V lost 2 bases and J 0 bases, leaving 7 bases between the germline ends. CDR3 bases: TGTGCCTGGAGTATGGGGGCAACTAATGAAAAACTGTTTTTT. It is translated as CAWSMGATNEKLFF.

The V and J genes are TRBV10-2 and TRBJ1-6; D gene uncertain. The V and J ends lost 4 bases and 3 bases respectively, with 4 bases between them. Germline V gene sequence: CDR1 WSHSY, CDR2 SAAADI. The CDR3 is 13 amino acids. CDR3 amino acids: CASSGDYNSPLHF. The DNA for the CDR3 is TGCGCCAGCAGTGGGGACTATAATTCACCCCTCCACTTT.

The chain joins TRBV29-1 to TRBJ1-2; tentative D call: TRBD1 (5 bases). The CDR3 sequence is 13 residues long. Trimming cost V 4 bases and J 6 bases, with 15 bases left between them. Germline CDR1 is SQVTM and CDR2 is ANQGSEA. CDR3 bases: TGCAGCGTTGTGGGGGGGAGTTGGAATGGCTACACCTTC. Translation: CSVVGGSWNGYTF.

The chain uses TRBV5-1 and TRBJ2-3, with D maybe TRBD2 (8 bases). Germline V CDR1 and CDR2: SGHRS, YFSETQ. V lost 4 bases to trimming and J lost 1 base, with 22 bases between them. The CDR3 consists of 18 residues. The CDR3 loop reads CASSPGGTALVRTDTQYF. DNA of the CDR3: TGCGCCAGCAGCCCGGGGGGGACAGCTTTGGTACGCACAGATACGCAGTATTTT.

This rearrangement joins TRBV27 to TRBJ2-7; D is perhaps TRBD2 (6 bases). V was pared by 2 bases and J by 6 bases, with 11 bases between. CDR3 length: 13 residues. The germline CDR1 and CDR2 sequences are MNHEY and SMNVEV (reference sequence). The chain's CDR3 is CASSLITSSEQYF. The DNA of the CDR3 is TGTGCCAGCAGTTTAATTACTAGCTCCGAGCAGTACTTC.

J is TRBJ1-2 and V is TRBV6-4; D call uncertain. Germline CDR1 reads MRHNA; CDR2 reads SNTAGT. With 0 bases removed from V and 8 bases from J, the gap between germline ends came to 10 bases. This CDR3 contains 13 residues. The CDR3 DNA sequence: TGTGCCAGCAGTGACTCGAAAGGGAGCGGCTACACCTTC. This sequence encodes CASSDSKGSGYTF.

The genes are TRBV5-1 and TRBJ1-4; D unresolved. The V and J ends lost 0 bases and 7 bases respectively, with 10 bases between them. CDR1 SGHRS and CDR2 YFSETQ come from the germline V gene. The CDR3 is 14 residues long. CDR3 DNA: TGCGCCAGCAGCTTGGCCGGGGAAGGTGAAAAACTGTTTTTT. Protein product: CASSLAGEGEKLFF. Based on the CDR3 plus reference TRBV5-1 and TRBJ1-4, the full variable domain is KAGVTQTPRYLIKTRGQQVTLSCSPISGHRSVSWYQQTPGQGLQFLFEYFSETQRNKGNFPGRFSGRQFSNSRSEMNVSTLELGDSALYLCASSLAGEGEKLFFGSGTQLSVL.

The V call is TRBV6-4, the J call TRBJ1-2; D is unresolved. This CDR3 region has 13 residues. Between the trimmed V and J ends, which lost 4 bases and 4 bases, there was a span of 10 bases. Germline CDR1 and CDR2: MRHNA and SNTAGT. The CDR3 region is CASSGGRSYGYTF. In DNA, the CDR3 is TGTGCCAGCAGTGGCGGCAGATCCTATGGCTACACCTTC.

The chain combines TRBV28 with TRBJ1-2, with 7 bases aligning to TRBD1. The germline CDR1 and CDR2 sequences are MDHEN and SYDVKM. The CDR3 loop spans 12 amino acids. Losses at the gene ends were 10 bases for V and 8 bases for J; bases not matched to a gene: 10. CDR3 in amino acids: CATTGQIEGYTF. For the CDR3, the DNA is TGTGCCACCACGGGACAGATCGAAGGCTACACCTTC.

The chain carries TRBV18 and TRBJ2-2; D unresolved. The CDR3 consists of 14 residues. CDR1 is KGHSH and CDR2 is LQKENI in the germline V gene. V lost 3 bases and J 5 bases, leaving 10 bases between the germline ends. The CDR3 nucleotides are TGTGCCAGCTCACCTGCGGCGTTGACCGGGGAGCTGTTTTTT. Translated: CASSPAALTGELFF.

This clone has a single count. The chain combines TRBV10-3 with TRBJ1-4; weak D call: TRBD1 (5 bases). V was cut by 10 bases and J by 1 base, with 10 bases left in between. Germline CDR1 is ENHRY and CDR2 is SYGVKD. The CDR3 sequence is 13 residues long. The CDR3: CATWDGTNEKLFF. Written as DNA, the CDR3 is TGTGCCACCTGGGACGGAACTAATGAAAAACTGTTTTTT.

The CDR3 sequence: CSAPYYGYTF. The DNA for the CDR3 is TGCAGTGCTCCCTACTATGGCTACACCTTC. The chain couples TRBV20-1 to TRBJ1-2; D is undetermined. Germline CDR1 is DFQATT and CDR2 is SNEGSKA (reference sequence). CDR3 length: 10 residues. The germline V and J ends were trimmed by 5 bases and 3 bases, with 4 bases remaining between them.

CDR3 loop: CAWSLGTPNTEAFF. Here the CDR3 DNA reads TGTGCCTGGAGCCTCGGGACACCGAACACTGAAGCTTTCTTT. The rearrangement links TRBV30 to TRBJ1-1; D possibly corresponds to TRBD1 (6 bases). The germline gives CDR1 GTSNPN, CDR2 SVGIG (reference sequence). This CDR3 comprises 14 residues. V was cut by 3 bases and J by 1 base, with 12 bases left in between. The full variable domain, completed using reference TRBV30 and TRBJ1-1, is SQTIHQWPATLVQPVGSPLSLECTVEGTSNPNLYWYRQAAGRGLQLLFYSVGIGQISSEVPQNLSASRPQDRQFILSSKKLLLSDSGFYLCAWSLGTPNTEAFFGQGTRLTVV.

The gene calls are TRBV10-3 and TRBJ2-3, with D unclear. V dropped 3 bases and J dropped 4 bases, with 14 bases sitting between them. Germline V gene sequence: CDR1 ENHRY, CDR2 SYGVKD. The CDR3 consists of 15 residues. The CDR3 DNA sequence: TGTGCCATCAGTGACAGTCTAAGGAGTCCAGATACGCAGTATTTT. Translated: CAISDSLRSPDTQYF.

This chain joins TRBV4-1 and TRBJ1-2; D is perhaps TRBD1 (6 bases). The CDR3 runs to 13 residues. Deletions cut 0 bases from V and 7 bases from J, with 9 bases between. The germline V gene has CDR1 MGHRA and CDR2 YSYEKL. CDR3 coding DNA: TGCGCCAGCAGCCAAGATCAGGGGTCTGGCTACACCTTC. It encodes CASSQDQGSGYTF.

This clone was observed once. At one end the junction does not follow the germline gene, possibly because of a read error. The gene calls are TRBV7-7 and TRBJ2-2; 8 positions agree with TRBD1. The CDR3 runs 14 residues. CDR1 and CDR2 (germline): SSHAT, FNYEAQ (reference sequence). The CDR3 is CASSQDRDTGELFF. The CDR3 DNA sequence: TGTGCTAGCAGCCAGGACAGGGACACCGGGGAGCTGTTTTTT.

The genes are TRBV6-5 and TRBJ1-1; 9 bases line up with TRBD1. V lost 2 bases, J lost 2 bases, and 6 bases stayed unmatched. The CDR3 spans 16 residues. Germline CDR1 and CDR2: MNHEY and SVGAGI. The CDR3 protein is CASSYQQGAINTEAFF. The CDR3 nucleotides read TGTGCCAGCAGTTACCAACAGGGGGCAATTAACACTGAAGCTTTCTTT.

The chain employs TRBV5-1 and TRBJ2-3, with 7 bases fitting TRBD2. Germline trimming cut 2 bases from V and 4 bases from J; bases unmatched to any gene: 10. The length of the CDR3 is 16 residues. Germline V gene sequence: CDR1 SGHRS, CDR2 YFSETQ. CDR3 DNA sequence: TGCGCCAGCAGCTTTGAGGGAGGGTTTATTGCAGATACGCAGTATTTT. Protein product: CASSFEGGFIADTQYF.

Turning to this clone: The identical CDR3 is also encoded by other nucleotide sequences in the sample. The chain recombines TRBV30 with TRBJ2-1, with D unclear. CDR1 GTSNPN and CDR2 SVGIG come from the germline V gene (reference sequence). The CDR3 runs 12 residues. Trimming cost V 0 bases and J 6 bases, with 6 bases left between them. CDR3 amino acids: CAWSVVGNEQFF. The CDR3 nucleotides read TGTGCCTGGAGTGTAGTGGGCAATGAGCAGTTCTTC.

This clone was detected only once. This chain joins TRBV30 and TRBJ1-1; 10 bases are shared with TRBD1. Germline loops: CDR1 GTSNPN, CDR2 SVGIG (reference sequence). J was trimmed by 9 bases and V by 6 bases; bases with no gene match: 1. The CDR3 consists of 10 residues. The CDR3 here is CACDRGQAFF. CDR3 bases: TGTGCCTGCGACAGGGGGCAAGCTTTCTTT.

The chain employs TRBV11-2 and TRBJ2-3; 9 nucleotides align to TRBD2. The CDR3 has 16 amino acids. CDR1 and CDR2 (germline): SGHAT, FQNNGV. V gave up 0 bases and J gave up 5 bases; unmatched junction bases: 6. The CDR3 DNA sequence: TGTGCCAGCAGCTTAGATCCGCGGGGGGGTCAAGATACGCAGTATTTT. It codes for CASSLDPRGGQDTQYF.

The chain employs TRBV10-2 and TRBJ2-7; D is unresolved. Trimming pared 2 bases from V and 5 bases from J, leaving 4 bases between. CDR3 length: 11 residues. Germline CDR1 is WSHSY and CDR2 is SAAADI. The CDR3 nucleotides read TGCGCCAGCAGTGAGCGAAACGAGCAGTACTTC. Amino acid sequence: CASSERNEQYF.

This clone was observed a single time. This may come from a read error, since a much larger clone is one base off. This chain joins TRBV6-1 and TRBJ1-2; 10 nucleotides line up with TRBD1. The CDR3 contains 14 residues. With V trimmed by 7 bases and J by 2 bases, 4 bases remained unmatched. Germline lookup yields CDR1 MNHNS and CDR2 SASEGT. The CDR3 DNA sequence: TGTGCCAGCAACCCGGGACAGGGGAACTATGGCTACACCTTC. Its protein product is CASNPGQGNYGYTF.

V gene TRBV5-6 combines with J gene TRBJ1-5; D uncertain. V was pared by 1 base and J by 7 bases, with 6 bases between. Germline V CDR1 and CDR2: SGHDT, YYEEEE. This CDR3 is 12 amino acids long. This chain's CDR3 is CASSLWEQPQHF. CDR3 nucleotides: TGTGCCAGCAGCTTGTGGGAACAGCCCCAGCATTTT.

The chain's CDR3 is CASSPGTSLSEQYF. As DNA, the CDR3 is TGTGCCAGCTCACCTGGGACTTCTCTTTCCGAGCAGTACTTC. The genes are TRBV18 and TRBJ2-7, with D perhaps TRBD2 (6 bases). Germline V CDR1 and CDR2: KGHSH, LQKENI. V was cut by 3 bases and J by 6 bases, with 15 bases left in between. This CDR3 has 14 amino acids.